Presented here are 28 T cell receptor beta chains from one specimen sequenced in a study of T-cell reconstitution after alpha-beta-depleted transplantation in children. It was with unique molecular identifiers that the TCRbeta library was prepared. A single record per CDR3 protein comes from TCRdb applying MiXCR to the PCR reads. The top ten clones hold about 41% of a sample with under 250,000 distinct CDR3 sequences, around a sixth of them seen once. Sample: PBMCs, mostly from graft donor cells, taken 360 days after TCRalphabeta/CD19-depleted stem cell transplant. Receptors were obtained from a male patient aged 2-15 years who had a stem cell transplant for acute lymphoblastic leukemia, so the T cells may come from the graft donor.

V gene TRBV6-9 combines with J gene TRBJ2-7; 8 positions agree with TRBD2. The germline V gene encodes CDR1 MNHGY and CDR2 SVAAGI. CDR3 length equals 16 residues. With 6 bases clipped from V and 4 bases from J, the junction kept 14 bases outside the gene matches. As DNA, the CDR3 is TGTGCCAGCAGACCAGCCGAAGCGGGGGCCTTTTACGAGCAGTACTTC. Translating gives CASRPAEAGAFYEQYF.

This clonotype was seen more than once but under ten times. The chain joins TRBV4-1 to TRBJ1-5; TRBD1 agrees at 9 bases. After removal of 6 bases from V and 8 bases from J, the junction contained 11 bases not matched to a gene. This CDR3 has 15 residues. Germline V gene sequence: CDR1 MGHRA, CDR2 YSYEKL. The CDR3 sequence: CASSPGTGTAKPQHF. The CDR3 DNA sequence: TGCGCCAGCAGTCCCGGGACAGGGACGGCGAAGCCCCAGCATTTT.

In its sample, this clonotype was seen a few times. The CDR3 nucleotides read TGTGCCAGCAGCTTAGTACAGGGCGCCGGGGAGCTGTTTTTT. Its protein product is CASSLVQGAGELFF. This sequence joins TRBV7-8 and TRBJ2-2; a weak D match, TRBD1 (6 bases). Germline V gives CDR1 SGHVS, CDR2 FQNEAQ. V shed 1 base and J shed 6 bases, with 9 bases lying between them. CDR3 length: 14 residues. Supplemented by reference TRBV7-8 and TRBJ2-2, the full variable domain reads GAGVSQSPRYKVAKRGQDVALRCDPISGHVSLFWYQQALGQGPEFLTYFQNEAQLDKSGLPSDRFFAERPEGSVSTLKIQRTQQEDSAVYLCASSLVQGAGELFFGEGSRLTVL.

The sample holds a few counts of this clonotype. The chain carries TRBV29-1 and TRBJ2-2, with 9 bases aligning to TRBD2. V dropped 5 bases and J dropped 5; count of bases not matched to a gene: 0. There are 12 residues in the CDR3. CDR1 and CDR2 from the germline V gene are SQVTM and ANQGSEA. Written as DNA, the CDR3 is TGCAGCGTTAGCGGGGGGACCGGGGAGCTGTTTTTT. Translating it yields CSVSGGTGELFF.

The rearrangement joins TRBV7-2 to TRBJ2-2; D assignment may be TRBD1 or TRBD2 (6 bases each). The V gene lost 3 bases and the J gene lost 0 bases, with 11 bases spanning the gap. This CDR3 is built from 16 residues. CDR1 SGHTA and CDR2 FQGNSA come from the germline V gene. CDR3 protein: CASSFRRGANTGELFF. CDR3 sequence (DNA): TGTGCCAGCAGCTTTAGGAGGGGGGCGAACACCGGGGAGCTGTTTTTT.

This clonotype was recorded a few times. The V call is TRBV15, the J call TRBJ2-7; D call uncertain. The V and J ends lost 0 bases and 5 bases respectively, with 14 bases between them. The CDR3 has 15 residues. Germline V gene lookup returns CDR1 LNHNV and CDR2 YYDKDF (reference sequence). The CDR3 sequence is CATSREAAVFHEQYF. CDR3 DNA sequence: TGTGCCACCAGCAGAGAGGCGGCGGTTTTCCACGAGCAGTACTTC.

The sample holds many counts of this clonotype. CDR3 DNA: TGTGCCAGCAGTCAATCCCGGGGGCCCAATCAGCCCCAGCATTTT. Amino acids: CASSQSRGPNQPQHF. The chain carries TRBV6-1 and TRBJ1-5; possible D gene TRBD1, 6 bases. The CDR3 is 15 amino acids. Germline values: CDR1 MNHNS, CDR2 SASEGT. Trimming took off 5 bases at V and 3 bases at J, with 14 bases between the two ends.

The chain joins TRBV13 to TRBJ2-1, with 8 bases that match TRBD2. The CDR3 extends over 13 amino acids. With 5 bases clipped from V and 5 bases from J, the junction kept 2 bases outside the gene matches. CDR1 and CDR2 (germline): PRHDT, FYEKMQ (reference sequence). CDR3 coding DNA: TGTGCCAGCAGCCTGGGACTAGACAATGAGCAGTTCTTC. This translates into CASSLGLDNEQFF.

The table lists this clonotype with a few counts. This chain links TRBV5-6 with TRBJ1-5; D ambiguous. CDR1 SGHDT and CDR2 YYEEEE come from the germline V gene. The CDR3 extends over 12 amino acids. Trimming took 4 bases from V and 4 from J, leaving 6 bases between them. CDR3 DNA sequence: TGTGCCAGCAGCGCGGGAAATCAGCCCCAGCATTTT. This gives the protein CASSAGNQPQHF.

Only one count was recorded for this clonotype. V and J are TRBV7-2 and TRBJ1-5, with a tentative D call TRBD1 (6 bases). The ends were cut back, 1 base at V and 2 bases at J, with 9 bases in the middle. This CDR3 is built from 15 residues. Germline loops: CDR1 SGHTA, CDR2 FQGNSA. Here the CDR3 reads CASSLEQGRNQPQHF. CDR3 in DNA: TGTGCCAGCAGCTTAGAACAGGGTCGCAATCAGCCCCAGCATTTT.

J is TRBJ2-2 and V is TRBV12-3 or TRBV12-4; either TRBD1 or TRBD2 may fit D (5 bases each). Trimming cost V 6 bases and J 5 bases, with 13 bases left between them. This CDR3 spans 14 amino acids. The CDR3 nucleotides are TGTGCCAGCAGACGGGACGTCCCAACCGGGGAGCTGTTTTTT. Its protein product is CASRRDVPTGELFF.

By share, this clonotype ranks as large (0.1 to 1%). V usage is TRBV10-1 and J usage is TRBJ2-7; D is ambiguous. CDR3 length equals 15 residues. V lost 5 bases to trimming and J lost 4 bases, with 18 bases between them. Germline V gene sequence: CDR1 WNHNN, CDR2 SYGVQD (reference sequence). The CDR3 protein is CASSPDTSFYYEQYF. The CDR3 coding sequence is TGCGCCAGCAGTCCAGACACTTCGTTTTATTACGAGCAGTACTTC.

This clonotype was found a few times. V and J are TRBV2 and TRBJ1-1; 8 bases line up with TRBD1. The CDR3 consists of 13 residues. Unmatched junction bases numbered 6, after V lost 8 bases and J lost 4 bases. The germline V gene encodes CDR1 SNHLY and CDR2 FYNNEI. The CDR3 loop is CASATGGSTEAFF. The CDR3 coding sequence is TGTGCCAGCGCTACAGGGGGTAGCACTGAAGCTTTCTTT.

The gene calls are TRBV12-3 or TRBV12-4 and TRBJ2-7; 8 bases are shared with TRBD2. J gave up 5 bases and V 5 bases, and 8 bases lay outside the gene matches. The CDR3 has 14 amino acids. CDR3: CASSTGLVANEQYF. Written as DNA, the CDR3 is TGTGCCAGCAGTACGGGACTAGTAGCCAACGAGCAGTACTTC.

This clonotype was seen at least ten times. The genes are TRBV12-3 or TRBV12-4 and TRBJ2-2; a weak D match, TRBD1 (6 bases). Trimming took off 6 bases at V and 3 bases at J, with 14 bases between the two ends. The CDR3 extends over 15 amino acids. In DNA form, the CDR3 reads TGTGCCAGCAGCCGCACTACAGGGTACACCGGGGAGCTGTTTTTT. Its protein product is CASSRTTGYTGELFF.

This clonotype has only a few counts. This chain joins TRBV5-6 and TRBJ2-3, with D unresolved. Trimming removed 4 bases at V and 0 bases at J, with 9 bases between. The CDR3 spans 14 residues. Germline-derived CDR1 and CDR2 are SGHDT and YYEEEE. The CDR3 DNA reads TGTGCCAGCAGCGGGGTGGCTAGCACAGATACGCAGTATTTT. Encoded protein: CASSGVASTDTQYF.

V and J are TRBV4-3 and TRBJ1-2; D gene unclear. The CDR3 covers 14 residues. V lost 1 base to trimming and J lost 4 bases, with 10 bases between them. The V gene's germline CDR1 is LGHNA and CDR2 YSLEER. CDR3 in amino acids: CASSQGMKGYGYTF. The CDR3 nucleotides read TGCGCCAGCAGCCAAGGAATGAAGGGCTATGGCTACACCTTC.

This clonotype has a single count. The chain has TRBV7-2 and TRBJ2-2; D uncertain. This CDR3 is 14 amino acids long. CDR1 SGHTA and CDR2 FQGNSA come from the germline V gene. V shed 2 bases and J shed 6 bases, with 10 bases lying between them. CDR3: CASSLWSDAGELFF. The CDR3, as DNA: TGTGCCAGCAGCTTATGGTCGGACGCCGGGGAGCTGTTTTTT. The full variable domain, rest sourced from reference TRBV7-2 and TRBJ2-2, is GAGVSQSPSNKVTEKGKDVELRCDPISGHTALYWYRQSLGQGLEFLIYFQGNSAPDKSGLPSDRFSAERTGGSVSTLTIQRTQQEDSAVYLCASSLWSDAGELFFGEGSRLTVL.

This clonotype has only a few counts. As DNA, the CDR3 is TGTGCCACCAGCAGAGCTGGACAGGGAGGCACTGAAGCTTTCTTT. As protein: CATSRAGQGGTEAFF. The chain uses TRBV15 and TRBJ1-1, with 8 bases aligning to TRBD1. CDR1 is LNHNV, CDR2 YYDKDF, per germline (reference sequence). The V segment lost 1 base and the J segment 4 bases; nucleotides outside the gene matches: 5. This CDR3 comprises 15 residues.

V and J are TRBV20-1 and TRBJ2-7; 10 bases are a match to TRBD2. V lost 1 base to trimming and J lost 5 bases; unmatched junction nucleotides: 14. CDR1 is DFQATT and CDR2 is SNEGSKA in the germline V gene (reference sequence). The CDR3 is 17 amino acids. CDR3 amino acids: CSARALRVLAGFNEQYF. CDR3 in DNA: TGCAGTGCTAGAGCCCTCCGGGTACTAGCGGGATTTAACGAGCAGTACTTC.

The V call is TRBV27, the J call TRBJ2-7; the D gene is possibly TRBD2 (6 bases). CDR3 size: 13 residues. Germline CDR1 reads MNHEY; CDR2 reads SMNVEV (reference sequence). V dropped 2 bases and J dropped 7 bases, with 12 bases sitting between them. The CDR3 DNA follows: TGTGCCAGCAGTTTAAATAGGGCGGGGGAGCAGTACTTC. Translation gives CASSLNRAGEQYF.

The gene calls are TRBV7-2 and TRBJ1-5, with D possibly matching TRBD1 (5 bases). The CDR3 has 14 amino acids. The germline V gene encodes CDR1 SGHTA and CDR2 FQGNSA. The V end was cut by 1 base, the J end by 6 bases, with 10 bases between. DNA for the CDR3: TGTGCCAGCAGCTTAGGGGGGATGGGTCAGCCCCAGCATTTT. Protein sequence: CASSLGGMGQPQHF.

This clonotype turned up a few times. The V gene is TRBV11-2, the J gene TRBJ2-1; D might be TRBD1 (6 bases). Trimming left V 7 bases short and J 6 bases short, with 16 bases between. Germline-derived CDR1 and CDR2 are SGHAT and FQNNGV. This CDR3 is 14 amino acids long. The CDR3 DNA follows: TGTGCCAGCACGAACAGGGAGAACTTCAATGAGCAGTTCTTC. It is translated as CASTNRENFNEQFF.

CDR3 DNA sequence: TGTGCCAGCAGTTACGGGACAGCCTACAATGAGCAGTTCTTC. It codes for CASSYGTAYNEQFF. V gene TRBV6-5 combines with J gene TRBJ2-1; 7 positions agree with TRBD1. The V and J ends lost 2 bases and 2 bases, in that order; junction bases with no gene match: 0. The V gene's germline CDR1 is MNHEY and CDR2 SVGAGI. The CDR3 consists of 14 residues.

V is TRBV20-1 and J is TRBJ2-7; 7 nucleotides align to TRBD1. Looked up from germline, CDR1 is DFQATT and CDR2 is SNEGSKA (reference sequence). The CDR3 totals 15 residues. The junction had 14 bases not matched to a gene; V was cut back by 3 bases and J by 6 bases. The CDR3 here is CSASVPNRGMGEQYF. The CDR3 DNA reads as TGCAGTGCTAGTGTCCCTAACAGGGGCATGGGCGAGCAGTACTTC.

The rearrangement links TRBV28 to TRBJ2-1, with TRBD2 matching 7 bases. Trimming cost V 3 bases and J 2 bases; bases outside gene matches: 4. The CDR3 spans 15 residues. Germline V gene lookup returns CDR1 MDHEN and CDR2 SYDVKM. The CDR3 nucleotides read TGTGCCAGCAGTTTCGGGGGGAGGACCTACAATGAGCAGTTCTTC. Its translation is CASSFGGRTYNEQFF.

V usage is TRBV4-3 and J usage is TRBJ2-2; 8 positions match TRBD1. CDR3 size: 17 residues. Trimming at V came to 0 bases and at J to 5 bases, leaving 8 bases not matched to a gene. In germline, CDR1 is LGHNA, CDR2 YSLEER. In DNA form, the CDR3 reads TGCGCCAGCAGCCAAGATCTCACAGGGGGTGGGACCGGGGAGCTGTTTTTT. As protein: CASSQDLTGGGTGELFF.

A few counts support this clonotype. CDR3 protein: CASSRGTTENYNEQFF. DNA for the CDR3: TGTGCCAGCAGCCGCGGGACTACCGAAAACTACAATGAGCAGTTCTTC. The V gene is TRBV11-2, the J gene TRBJ2-1, with 7 bases identical to TRBD2. V was clipped by 5 bases and J by 3 bases; unmatched bases: 10. The germline V gene encodes CDR1 SGHAT and CDR2 FQNNGV. CDR3 length: 16 amino acids. The variable domain in full, with the rest retrieved from reference TRBV11-2 and TRBJ2-1, is EAGVAQSPRYKIIEKRQSVAFWCNPISGHATLYWYQQILGQGPKLLIQFQNNGVVDDSQLPKDRFSAERLKGVDSTLKIQPAKLEDSAVYLCASSRGTTENYNEQFFGPGTRLTVL.